This T cell receptor beta chain was sequenced in a study of T cell responses to AZD1222 COVID-19 vaccine. Data came from immunoSEQ multiplex PCR; TCRdb stores just in-frame clones and leaves some out. The repertoire holds more than 70,000 clones, with 75% to 95% as singletons. The CDR3 spans 14 residues. V lost 3 bases, J lost 6 bases, and 9 bases lay in between. Germline V gene lookup returns CDR1 SGHTA and CDR2 FQGNSA. The input for sequencing was peripheral blood, taken 28 days after the second AZD1222 dose. This sequence originates from an adult who received the AZD1222 COVID-19 vaccine. The chain uses TRBV7-2 and TRBJ1-6; maybe TRBD1 (6 bases). In DNA form, the CDR3 reads TGTGCCAGCAGCTTGAGACAGGTTAATTCACCCCTCCACTTT. As protein: CASSLRQVNSPLHF.